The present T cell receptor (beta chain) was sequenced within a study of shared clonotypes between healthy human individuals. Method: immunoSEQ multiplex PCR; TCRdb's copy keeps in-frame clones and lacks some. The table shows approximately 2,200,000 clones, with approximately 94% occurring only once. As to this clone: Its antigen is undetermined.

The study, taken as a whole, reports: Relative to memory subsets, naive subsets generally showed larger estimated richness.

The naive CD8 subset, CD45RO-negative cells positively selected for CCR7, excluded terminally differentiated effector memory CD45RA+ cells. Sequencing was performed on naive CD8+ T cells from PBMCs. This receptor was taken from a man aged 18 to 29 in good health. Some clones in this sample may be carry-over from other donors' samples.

The CDR3 protein is CASSHAGRGYNEQFF. CDR3 in DNA: TGTGCCAGCAGTCATGCGGGGAGGGGCTACAATGAGCAGTTCTTC. The rearrangement uses TRBV7-9 and TRBJ2-1; 7 nucleotides match TRBD2. The CDR3 is 15 amino acids. V was pared by 6 bases and J by 3 bases, with 8 bases of the junction left unmatched. The V gene's germline CDR1 is SEHNR and CDR2 FQNEAQ (reference sequence).